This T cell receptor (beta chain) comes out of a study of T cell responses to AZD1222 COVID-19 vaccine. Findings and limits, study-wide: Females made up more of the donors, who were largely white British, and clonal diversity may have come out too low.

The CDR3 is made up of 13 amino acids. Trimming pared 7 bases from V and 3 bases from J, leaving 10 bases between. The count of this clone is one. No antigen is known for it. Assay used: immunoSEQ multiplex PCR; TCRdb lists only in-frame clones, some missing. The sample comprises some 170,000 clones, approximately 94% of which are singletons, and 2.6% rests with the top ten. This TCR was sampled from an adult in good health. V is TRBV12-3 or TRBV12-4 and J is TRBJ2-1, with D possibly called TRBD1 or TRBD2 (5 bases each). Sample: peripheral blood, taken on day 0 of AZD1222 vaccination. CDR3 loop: CASIRDGYNEQFF. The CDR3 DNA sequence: TGTGCCAGCATTCGGGACGGCTACAATGAGCAGTTCTTC.